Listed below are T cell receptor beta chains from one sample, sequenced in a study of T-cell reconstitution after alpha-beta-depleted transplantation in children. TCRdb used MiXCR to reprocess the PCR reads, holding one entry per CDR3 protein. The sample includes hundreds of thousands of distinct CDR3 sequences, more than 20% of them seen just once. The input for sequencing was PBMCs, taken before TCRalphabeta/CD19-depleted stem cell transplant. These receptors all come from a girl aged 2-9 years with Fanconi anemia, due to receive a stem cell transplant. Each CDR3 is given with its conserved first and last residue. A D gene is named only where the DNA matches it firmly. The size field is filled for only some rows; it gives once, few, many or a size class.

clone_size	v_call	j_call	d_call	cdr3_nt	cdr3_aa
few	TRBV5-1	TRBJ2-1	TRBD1	TGCGCCAGCAGCTTGGCAGGGGGCGGCGGAGATTCTTACAATGAGCAGTTCTTC	CASSLAGGGGDSYNEQFF
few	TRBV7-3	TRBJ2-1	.	TGTGCCAGCAGCTACAGGGAGGATGAGCAGTTCTTC	CASSYREDEQFF
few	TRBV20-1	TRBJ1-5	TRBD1	TGCAGTGCTAGCGGACAGGGCGTGAATCAGCCCCAGCATTTT	CSASGQGVNQPQHF
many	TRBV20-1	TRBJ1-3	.	TGCAGTGCTAGTGGTGGGGGGCCATCTCTGCGAGGAAACACCATATATTTT	CSASGGGPSLRGNTIYF
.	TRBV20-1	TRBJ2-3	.	TGCAGTGCTAGCGGCCTAAGGCTCCTTGGGTATACGCAGTATTTT	CSASGLRLLGYTQYF
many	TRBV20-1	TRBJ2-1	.	TGCAGTGCTAGGTCAGCGACGGAGCAGTTCTTC	CSARSATEQFF
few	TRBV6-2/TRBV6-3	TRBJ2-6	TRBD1	TGTGCCAGCACCACGGACAGGGAAGATCCTGGGGCCAACGTCCTGACTTTC	CASTTDREDPGANVLTF
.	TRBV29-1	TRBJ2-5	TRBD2	TGCAGCGTTGATGACCTAGCGGGGGAGACCCAGTACTTC	CSVDDLAGETQYF
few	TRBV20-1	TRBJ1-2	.	TGCAGTGCTAGGGACAGAGACTATGGCTACACCTTC	CSARDRDYGYTF
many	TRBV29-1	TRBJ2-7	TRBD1	TGCAGCGTTGAAGTTCCGGGACAGGGGGGCGAGCAGTACTTC	CSVEVPGQGGEQYF
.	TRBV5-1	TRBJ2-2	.	TGCGCCAGCAGCTTGGGTCCGAACAAGAACACCGGGGAGCTGTTTTTT	CASSLGPNKNTGELFF
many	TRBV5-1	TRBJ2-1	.	TGCGCCAGCAGCTTGATACCACAGGGTGATGAGCAGTTCTTC	CASSLIPQGDEQFF
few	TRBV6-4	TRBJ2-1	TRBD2	TGTGCCAGCAAGGGACTAGCGGGCCACCTCTCCTACAATGAGCAGTTCTTC	CASKGLAGHLSYNEQFF
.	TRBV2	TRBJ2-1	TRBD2	TGTGCCAGCAGGGCTAGCGGGAGTGAATACAATGAGCAGTTCTTC	CASRASGSEYNEQFF
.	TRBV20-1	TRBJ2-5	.	TGCAGTGCCCAGAGCGGGGCAGGGGTGGAGACCCAGTACTTC	CSAQSGAGVETQYF
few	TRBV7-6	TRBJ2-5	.	TGTGCCAGCAGCTTCACTTACGAGACCCAGTACTTC	CASSFTYETQYF
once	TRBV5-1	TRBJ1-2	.	TGCGCCAGCACCCAGCAGGGCCCCTATGGCTACACCTTC	CASTQQGPYGYTF
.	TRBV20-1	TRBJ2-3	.	TGCAGTGCTAGAGTGATCGTCACAGATACGCAGTATTTT	CSARVIVTDTQYF
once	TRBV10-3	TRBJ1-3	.	TGTGCCAGCTGGGGTGGGCCTGGAAACACCATATATTTT	CASWGGPGNTIYF
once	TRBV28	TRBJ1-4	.	TGTGCCAGCAGGCCGAGCGGGGGCAGGGAAAAACTGTTTTTT	CASRPSGGREKLFF
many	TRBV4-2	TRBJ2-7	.	TGTGCCAGCAGCCATCCTAGATCCGTCTACGAGCAGTACTTC	CASSHPRSVYEQYF
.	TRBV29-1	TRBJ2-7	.	TGCAGCGTTGTGATCGACTACGAGCAGTACTTC	CSVVIDYEQYF
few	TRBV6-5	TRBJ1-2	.	TGTGCCAGCAGTTACTCACGGGACGGCCCCGGGGGCTACACCTTC	CASSYSRDGPGGYTF
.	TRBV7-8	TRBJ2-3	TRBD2	TGTGCCAGCCTCGGACTAGCGGGAGATACGCAGTATTTT	CASLGLAGDTQYF
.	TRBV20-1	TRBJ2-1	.	TGCAGTGCCCAATCAGCTCGGGGCCCCTCCCGCGATGAGCAGTTCTTC	CSAQSARGPSRDEQFF
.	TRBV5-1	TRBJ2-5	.	TGCGCCAGCAGCTTGACGGGCAAAAGGTCCCAAGAGACCCAGTACTTC	CASSLTGKRSQETQYF
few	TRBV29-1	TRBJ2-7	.	TGCAGCGTTGATTTGGGACACTCCTACGAGCAGTACTTC	CSVDLGHSYEQYF
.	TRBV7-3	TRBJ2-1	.	TGTGCCAGCAGCTTAGGGATCCAGCGATACAATGAGCAGTTCTTC	CASSLGIQRYNEQFF